Detailed here is one T cell receptor (beta chain). Looked up from germline, CDR1 is SGDLS and CDR2 is YYNGEE. V trimming: 3 bases; J trimming: 0 bases; junction bases outside the gene matches: 0. This CDR3 spans 14 amino acids. Using immunoSEQ multiplex PCR, the repertoire was profiled, and TCRdb retains in-frame clones only, with some absent. Seen here are approximately 85,000 clones, roughly 92% observed once, and the top ten hold under 3%. This record comes from a study of T cell changes during pregnancy in multiple sclerosis. The material was peripheral blood, obtained in the first trimester of pregnancy. The V gene is TRBV9, the J gene TRBJ2-1; TRBD2 matches 7 bases. The clonotype was recovered from a female donor with multiple sclerosis, enrolled in a pregnancy study. This chain's CDR3 is CASSERDSYNEQFF. CDR3 DNA sequence: TGTGCCAGCAGCGAGCGGGACTCCTACAATGAGCAGTTCTTC.